This T cell receptor (beta chain) derives from a study of blood T cells in healthy people across ages (dated by TCRdb to the mid-2010s). Background on the whole study: In model experiments, roughly one uniquely barcoded TCR beta cDNA molecule per two T cells was captured by template switching. To avoid experimental bias, donors of different ages were randomly spread across the sequencing lanes. For two donors (one aged 18 to 30 and one aged 80 or older), the study analyzed two additional independent replicas of 1 million unique cDNA reads from the same blood draw. Using deep sequencing normalized with unique cDNA molecular identifiers, the study measured how TCR beta repertoire diversity changes with age. Four age groups were formed from the donors: young (average about 15 years), middle-aged (just under 40), aged (approximately 60) and long-lived (less than 85). Here is what the overall study found, with its caveats: Observed TCR beta diversity correlated strongly with the percentage of naive T cells measured by flow cytometry. Since profiling was done on bulk unsorted PBMCs, naive and antigen-experienced compartments could not be conclusively compared. Total diversity estimates from one million sequenced T cells were considered lower bounds and underestimates. The CMV infection status of donors was not known, potentially confounding age-related changes in expanded clonotypes. Compared with the aged group, more naive CD4+ T cells, fewer expanded clones and increased TCR diversity were shown by the long-lived group, suggesting age selection. Observed TCR beta diversity per million T cells fell roughly linearly with age, and a significant reduction was already apparent by age around 40.

The 40 or so donors, aged about 6 to 95 years, were systemically healthy Caucasian individuals from Russia. Ten milliliters of peripheral blood were collected from each donor into EDTA-treated Vacutainer tubes. PBMCs were isolated by Ficoll-Paque density-gradient centrifugation, with at least 6 million obtained per sample. Trizol reagent was used to extract total RNA from the PBMCs, yielding at least 5 micrograms per sample. The percentages of naive CD45RAhigh/CD27high T cells were determined by flow cytometry on a PBMC aliquot from every donor. Library preparation employed 5' RACE. A second about 7 to 11 cycle PCR used a sample-barcoded 5' primer and a J-beta primer mix. Each TCR beta cDNA molecule received a unique molecular identifier from a template-switch 5' adaptor carrying 12 random nucleotides. At least 3 million CDR3-containing paired-end reads were obtained from each sample. First-strand cDNA was synthesized from all RNA with the Mint cDNA synthesis kit, primed by a TRBC-specific oligonucleotide. Following uracil-DNA glycosylase treatment, a first 18-cycle PCR with universal primers M1SS and BC2_uni_R was performed on all cDNA. Per the original workflow: For normalization, 1 million high-quality reads were randomly selected from each sample, with every read carrying a distinct molecular identifier. Instead of being binned into consensus sequences, reads with shared molecular identifiers were discarded. MiTCR, run with a Q25 quality threshold and the strictest error-elimination algorithm, handled CDR3 identification, clonotype clustering and error correction. A nonparametric unseen species model with Euler transformation was used to estimate a lower bound on total TCR beta diversity. The public reads were quality trimmed at Q25 with fastp and then assembled into clones with MiXCR by TCRdb, keeping productive beta chains. Every entry covers one CDR3 protein and lists the most common genes and DNA from its rows. None of the V and J calls come from the authors' own analysis; TCRdb made them. The sample table holds fewer than 2,000,000 distinct CDR3 sequences, of which approximately 40% were seen once. The ten largest account for roughly 23% of the sample.

With regard to this clonotype: The target of this receptor is not known. No base qualities exist here, and no much larger clone lies one base off it.

The CDR3 measures 16 amino acids from cysteine to phenylalanine. Just the 48-base CDR3 DNA is kept, in frame starting at base 1. CDR1 SGHDT and CDR2 YYEEEE were looked up in the germline V gene. The germline V and J ends show losses of 3 bases and 7 bases respectively, and no gene match explains 10 bases of the junction. Rearrangement joined TRBV5-6 to TRBJ2-1; 10 central bases correspond to TRBD1. The source material was blood. The TCR sequence derives from a human donor in good health. The CDR3: CASSSVAGQGGNEQFF. The sequence in DNA is TGTGCCAGCAGCTCGGTAGCCGGACAGGGGGGTAATGAGCAGTTCTTC.